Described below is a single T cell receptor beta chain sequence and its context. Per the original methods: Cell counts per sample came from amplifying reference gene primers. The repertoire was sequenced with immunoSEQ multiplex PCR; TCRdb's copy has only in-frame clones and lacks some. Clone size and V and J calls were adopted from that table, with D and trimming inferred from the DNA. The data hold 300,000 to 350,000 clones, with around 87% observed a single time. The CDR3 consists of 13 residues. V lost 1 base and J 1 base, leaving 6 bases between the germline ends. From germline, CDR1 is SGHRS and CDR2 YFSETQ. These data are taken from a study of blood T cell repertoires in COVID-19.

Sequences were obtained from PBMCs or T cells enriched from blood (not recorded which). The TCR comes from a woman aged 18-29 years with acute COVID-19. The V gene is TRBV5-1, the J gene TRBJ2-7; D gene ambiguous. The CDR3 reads CASSLWQSYEQYF. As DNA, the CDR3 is TGCGCCAGCAGCTTGTGGCAGTCCTACGAGCAGTACTTC.